The 30 T cell receptor beta chains listed next were all sequenced from one sample in a study of shared clonotypes between healthy human individuals. Generated by immunoSEQ multiplex PCR, the TCRdb table keeps only in-frame clones and is missing some. The sample consists of around 200,000 clones, around 63% of them appearing once. What was sequenced was memory CD4+ T cells sorted from blood. Sample subset: CD45RA-negative fraction. All receptors come from a man aged 25 to 40 in good health.

This clone appeared a few times. The chain is built from TRBV13 and TRBJ2-5; 8 bases match TRBD2. The CDR3 is made up of 17 amino acids. The V gene's germline CDR1 is PRHDT and CDR2 FYEKMQ (reference sequence). With 2 bases clipped from V and 3 bases from J, the junction kept 11 bases outside the gene matches. In DNA, the CDR3 is TGTGCCAGCAGCTTAAGCCCCCGGGAGGGGGGGGAAGAGACCCAGTACTTC. Encoded protein: CASSLSPREGGEETQYF.

The rearrangement uses TRBV7-8 and TRBJ2-3; 7 positions match TRBD1. There are 11 residues in the CDR3. V dropped 3 bases and J dropped 15; count of bases not matched to a gene: 6. Germline assignment: CDR1 SGHVS and CDR2 FQNEAQ. CDR3 protein: CASSFGTASYF. The CDR3 DNA follows: TGTGCCAGCAGCTTCGGGACAGCTTCATATTTT.

The chain links TRBV18 to TRBJ2-5, with 7 nucleotides matching TRBD2. This CDR3 region has 16 residues. Germline CDR1 and CDR2: KGHSH and LQKENI. The V gene end was trimmed by 3 bases and the J gene end by 1 base; junction bases not matched to a gene: 8. The CDR3 spells CASSPTSSMSQETQYF. The CDR3 DNA reads as TGTGCCAGCTCACCGACTAGCTCGATGTCCCAAGAGACCCAGTACTTC.

This clone was counted ten times or more. This chain links TRBV7-2 with TRBJ1-2, with D uncertain. Per germline, CDR1 SGHTA and CDR2 FQGNSA. The length of the CDR3 is 15 residues. The V end was cut by 5 bases, the J end by 4 bases, with 17 bases between. CDR3 residues: CASSPRALVGYGYTF. In DNA, the CDR3 is TGTGCCAGCAGCCCCCGGGCCTTGGTGGGCTATGGCTACACCTTC. Full variable domain (rest looked up from reference TRBV7-2 and TRBJ1-2): GAGVSQSPSNKVTEKGKDVELRCDPISGHTALYWYRQSLGQGLEFLIYFQGNSAPDKSGLPSDRFSAERTGGSVSTLTIQRTQQEDSAVYLCASSPRALVGYGYTFGSGTRLTVV.

Concerning this clone: This sample also contains other DNA sequences that code for the same CDR3. This sequence joins TRBV6-1 and TRBJ2-6; D is unclear. Trimming took 4 bases from V and 0 from J, leaving 4 bases between them. Germline V lookup: CDR1 MNHNS, CDR2 SASEGT. This CDR3 has 14 residues. In nucleotides, the CDR3 is TGTGCCAGCAGTGGGGTCTCTGGGGCCAACGTCCTGACTTTC. This encodes CASSGVSGANVLTF.

J is TRBJ1-1 and V is TRBV7-8; D gene uncertain. This CDR3 spans 15 amino acids. V was clipped by 3 bases and J by 4 bases, with 15 bases between them. Germline CDR1 is SGHVS and CDR2 is FQNEAQ. The CDR3: CASSFRPTDPTEAFF. The CDR3 DNA sequence: TGTGCCAGCAGCTTCCGACCGACCGACCCCACTGAAGCTTTCTTT.

The V and J genes are TRBV5-1 and TRBJ2-7; TRBD2 matches 8 bases. V trimming: 0 bases; J trimming: 6 bases; junction bases outside the gene matches: 8. CDR3 length: 15 amino acids. Germline lookup yields CDR1 SGHRS and CDR2 YFSETQ. The CDR3 protein is CASSLVPGRDSEQYF. The DNA of the CDR3 is TGCGCCAGCAGCTTGGTCCCCGGGAGGGATTCCGAGCAGTACTTC. The full variable domain, in which reference TRBV5-1 and TRBJ2-7 provide the parts outside the CDR3, is KAGVTQTPRYLIKTRGQQVTLSCSPISGHRSVSWYQQTPGQGLQFLFEYFSETQRNKGNFPGRFSGRQFSNSRSEMNVSTLELGDSALYLCASSLVPGRDSEQYFGPGTRLTVT.

This chain links TRBV30 with TRBJ1-1; TRBD1 might be the D (6 bases). The germline V gene has CDR1 GTSNPN and CDR2 SVGIG (reference sequence). V lost 4 bases and J 4 bases, leaving 10 bases between the germline ends. The CDR3 has 12 residues. CDR3 region: CAWKGGITEAFF. The CDR3 region has the DNA TGTGCCTGGAAAGGGGGGATCACTGAAGCTTTCTTT.

V is TRBV6-5 and J is TRBJ2-5, with D perhaps TRBD2 (5 bases). V lost 2 bases and J lost 5, with 15 bases in between. This CDR3 region has 15 residues. Per germline, CDR1 MNHEY and CDR2 SVGAGI. The CDR3 sequence is CASSYKSGKSETQYF. CDR3 nucleotides: TGTGCCAGCAGTTACAAATCGGGAAAGAGCGAGACCCAGTACTTC.

This chain links TRBV29-1 with TRBJ2-1; D unresolved. The germline CDR1 and CDR2 sequences are SQVTM and ANQGSEA. This CDR3 has 10 amino acids. Trimming stripped 5 bases from V and 9 bases from J, with 8 bases between. CDR3 DNA: TGCAGCGTTTTTCTGGGTGAGCAGTTCTTC. Its protein is CSVFLGEQFF.

This clone has more than one count but fewer than ten. The sample carries other DNA sequences with the same CDR3. The chain combines TRBV6-1 with TRBJ2-1, with TRBD1 matching 7 bases. After removal of 2 bases from V and 9 bases from J, the junction contained 1 base not matched to a gene. This CDR3 has 12 amino acids. Germline loops: CDR1 MNHNS, CDR2 SASEGT. Written as DNA, the CDR3 is TGTGCCAGCAGTGAAAACAGGGGTGAGCAGTTCTTC. Its protein is CASSENRGEQFF.

The genes are TRBV5-1 and TRBJ2-1, with unresolved D. The V gene's germline CDR1 is SGHRS and CDR2 YFSETQ. Trimming cost V 0 bases and J 6 bases, with 16 bases left between them. The CDR3 is 16 amino acids. The CDR3: CASSLGLMDSSNEQFF. Here the CDR3 DNA reads TGCGCCAGCAGCTTGGGACTCATGGATTCGTCCAATGAGCAGTTCTTC.

The chain has TRBV19 and TRBJ2-7; D uncertain. The CDR3 length is 13 residues. The V gene's germline CDR1 is LNHDA and CDR2 SQIVND (reference sequence). Trimming left V 5 bases short and J 5 bases short, with 13 bases between. The CDR3 coding sequence is TGTGCCAGTAGTGGCCCAGATCAAAACGAGCAGTACTTC. Its translation: CASSGPDQNEQYF.

This clone has only one observation. The chain joins TRBV7-6 to TRBJ1-2; TRBD1 agrees at 7 bases. Germline V gives CDR1 SGHVS, CDR2 FNYEAQ. The CDR3 totals 15 residues. V shed 0 bases, J shed 1 base, and the junction held 2 bases outside the gene matches. The CDR3 bases are TGTGCCAGCAGCTTAGCAGGGGGCCTTAACTATGGCTACACCTTC. Protein product: CASSLAGGLNYGYTF.

The V and J genes are TRBV7-2 and TRBJ1-4; no definite D call. The V gene's germline CDR1 is SGHTA and CDR2 FQGNSA. The CDR3 has 14 amino acids. V gave up 1 base and J gave up 8 bases, with 11 bases separating them. In DNA form, the CDR3 reads TGTGCCAGCAGCTTAGGGGTATTTGGCGAAAAACTGTTTTTT. Protein product: CASSLGVFGEKLFF.

This clone was found a few times. This chain connects TRBV6-1 to TRBJ2-7; 13 bases are shared with TRBD2. The CDR3 consists of 15 residues. Germline lookup yields CDR1 MNHNS and CDR2 SASEGT. With 6 bases clipped from V and 3 bases from J, the junction kept 5 bases outside the gene matches. The DNA of the CDR3 is TGTGCCAGCAGACTGGGACTAGCGGGGCACTACGAGCAGTACTTC. Translated, it gives CASRLGLAGHYEQYF.

The rearrangement links TRBV2 to TRBJ2-7; D is undetermined. The V and J ends lost 1 base and 2 bases respectively, with 6 bases between them. The CDR3 is 13 amino acids. CDR1 SNHLY and CDR2 FYNNEI come from the germline V gene. This CDR3 is CASSEGHTYEQYF. As DNA, the CDR3 is TGTGCCAGCAGTGAAGGGCACACCTACGAGCAGTACTTC.

The gene calls are TRBV10-2 and TRBJ2-7; TRBD2 aligns across 9 bases. V lost 6 bases, J lost 0 bases, and 3 bases stayed unmatched. The CDR3 sequence is 14 residues long. CDR1 and CDR2 from the germline V gene are WSHSY and SAAADI. The CDR3 region has the DNA TGCGCCAGCAGGACTAGCGGTAGCTCCTACGAGCAGTACTTC. It codes for CASRTSGSSYEQYF.

This rearrangement joins TRBV11-2 to TRBJ2-7; TRBD2 aligns across 8 bases. The germline V gene encodes CDR1 SGHAT and CDR2 FQNNGV. The trim removed 5 bases at V and 2 bases at J, leaving 11 bases unmatched. The CDR3 length is 16 residues. In DNA form, the CDR3 reads TGTGCCAGCAGCGCAGTTTCGGGACTAGGGCCCTACGAGCAGTACTTC. Its protein product is CASSAVSGLGPYEQYF.

The chain carries TRBV28 and TRBJ2-7, with 7 bases matching TRBD2. CDR1 MDHEN and CDR2 SYDVKM come from the germline V gene. This CDR3 has 12 amino acids. Germline trimming cut 5 bases from V and 8 bases from J; bases unmatched to any gene: 6. The CDR3, as DNA: TGTGCCAGCAGTGAACGAAGCGGGAAGCAGTACTTC. Amino acid sequence: CASSERSGKQYF.

This chain joins TRBV30 and TRBJ1-5; D is unresolved. The germline V and J ends were trimmed by 1 base and 6 bases, with 13 bases remaining between them. The germline V gene encodes CDR1 GTSNPN and CDR2 SVGIG (reference sequence). The CDR3 runs 14 residues. The CDR3 loop is CAWSESGFGQPQHF. CDR3 coding DNA: TGTGCCTGGAGTGAGTCCGGGTTTGGTCAGCCCCAGCATTTT.

The chain carries TRBV6-1 and TRBJ2-3; perhaps TRBD1 as D (5 bases). The CDR3 extends over 15 amino acids. The germline V gene encodes CDR1 MNHNS and CDR2 SASEGT. Deletions cut 3 bases from V and 4 bases from J, with 14 bases between. This CDR3 is CASSDSRLQADTQYF. CDR3 nucleotides: TGTGCCAGCAGTGATTCTAGGCTACAGGCAGATACGCAGTATTTT.

This clone was recorded a few times. The rearrangement joins TRBV6-6 to TRBJ2-1; 7 nucleotides match TRBD2. Germline CDR1 is MNHNY and CDR2 is SVGAGI (reference sequence). The V gene end was trimmed by 6 bases and the J gene end by 0 bases; junction bases not matched to a gene: 5. CDR3 length equals 15 residues. This CDR3 reads CASRGTTGSYNEQFF. CDR3 sequence (DNA): TGTGCCAGCAGGGGGACTACGGGCTCCTACAATGAGCAGTTCTTC.

This clone was detected a few times. This chain joins TRBV6-1 and TRBJ2-7; tentative D call: TRBD2 (6 bases). CDR1 is MNHNS, CDR2 SASEGT, per germline. Trimming shortened V by 0 bases and J by 1 base, and 10 bases separated the two germline ends. The CDR3 is 15 residues long. The CDR3 protein is CASSEAVGGSYEQYF. In nucleotides, the CDR3 is TGTGCCAGCAGTGAAGCGGTGGGAGGATCCTACGAGCAGTACTTC.

The CDR3 spells CASSGSGQRTEAFF. The CDR3 nucleotides are TGCGCCAGCAGCGGTTCGGGACAGCGGACTGAAGCTTTCTTT. The chain recombines TRBV10-1 with TRBJ1-1; 7 bases are shared with TRBD1. V trimming: 6 bases; J trimming: 5 bases; junction bases outside the gene matches: 9. The germline V gene has CDR1 WNHNN and CDR2 SYGVQD (reference sequence). The CDR3 contains 14 residues.

V gene TRBV7-6 combines with J gene TRBJ2-1, with 9 bases lining up with TRBD1. CDR3 size: 16 residues. V lost 0 bases to trimming and J lost 6 bases; unmatched junction nucleotides: 6. Germline V gives CDR1 SGHVS, CDR2 FNYEAQ. This CDR3 is CASSLARTGAGNEQFF. As DNA, the CDR3 is TGTGCCAGCAGCTTAGCGAGGACAGGGGCTGGCAATGAGCAGTTCTTC.

The V call is TRBV7-8, the J call TRBJ2-3; D assignment may be TRBD1 or TRBD2 (5 bases each). Germline values: CDR1 SGHVS, CDR2 FQNEAQ. The CDR3 consists of 14 residues. Between the trimmed V and J ends, which lost 2 bases and 6 bases, there was a span of 12 bases. CDR3 nucleotide sequence: TGTGCCAGCAGCTTACAGAGGGGTGGGGATACGCAGTATTTT. This encodes CASSLQRGGDTQYF.

The CDR3 sequence is CASTQAGWTYEQYF. CDR3 bases: TGTGCCAGCACCCAAGCGGGATGGACCTACGAGCAGTACTTC. The V call is TRBV28, the J call TRBJ2-7; 7 bases align to TRBD2. This CDR3 is 14 amino acids long. With V trimmed by 7 bases and J by 2 bases, 8 bases remained unmatched. Germline-derived CDR1 and CDR2 are MDHEN and SYDVKM.

This chain connects TRBV2 to TRBJ2-1, with TRBD2 matching 11 bases. The germline gives CDR1 SNHLY, CDR2 FYNNEI. Trimming removed 9 bases from V and 2 bases from J; junction bases left unmatched: 6. CDR3 size: 15 residues. CDR3 residues: CARSGLADAYNEQFF. In DNA, the CDR3 is TGTGCCAGATCGGGACTAGCGGATGCCTACAATGAGCAGTTCTTC.

The rearrangement joins TRBV11-3 to TRBJ1-2; 7 positions agree with TRBD1. The J segment lost 5 bases and the V segment lost 5 bases, leaving 11 bases of the junction unmatched. This CDR3 region has 15 residues. CDR1 SGHNT and CDR2 YENEEA come from the germline V gene. This chain's CDR3 is CASSPRAGGRYGYTF. CDR3 nucleotide sequence: TGTGCCAGCAGCCCCAGAGCAGGGGGGCGGTATGGCTACACCTTC.